This record concerns one T cell receptor (beta chain) sequence. Its antigen is not known. Clones were sequenced by immunoSEQ multiplex PCR, and TCRdb holds only the in-frame ones, with some missing. Among about 45,000 clones, 91% were seen once, and the ten largest hold 25% to 30%. V trimming: 5 bases; J trimming: 3 bases; junction bases outside the gene matches: 6. CDR3 length: 15 amino acids. Germline V gene lookup returns CDR1 SEHNR and CDR2 FQNEAQ (reference sequence). These data originate in a study of OX40 agonist ivuxolimab in advanced cancers. Study information: An anti-OX40 (CD134) antibody with agonistic activity, ivuxolimab, was administered to patients. Treatment received earlier with anti-PD-1, anti-PD-L1 or anti-CTLA-4 agents was allowed, and more than 35% had some. Study observations and caveats: The average count of expanded clones was higher among CD8+ T cells than among CD4+. People who partly responded at 0.1-3.0 mg/kg had some of the least clonal expansion seen.

V usage is TRBV7-9 and J usage is TRBJ2-1; TRBD2 aligns across 8 bases. This clonotype originated in an adult with an advanced solid tumor such as melanoma, head and neck, liver or kidney cancer. Sequencing used CD4+ or CD8+ T cells sorted from blood, obtained in a trial of the OX40 agonist ivuxolimab. The DNA of the CDR3 is TGTGCCAGCAGCCGGAGCGGGAGAGGCTACAATGAGCAGTTCTTC. Translating gives CASSRSGRGYNEQFF.